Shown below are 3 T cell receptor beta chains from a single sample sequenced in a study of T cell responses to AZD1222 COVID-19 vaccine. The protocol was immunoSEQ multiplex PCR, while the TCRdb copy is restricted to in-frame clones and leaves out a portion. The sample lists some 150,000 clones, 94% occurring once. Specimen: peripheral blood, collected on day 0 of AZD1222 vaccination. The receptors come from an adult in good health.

CDR3 sequence (DNA): TGTGCCAGCAGCTTGTGGGGGGAGACCCAGTACTTC. Translating gives CASSLWGETQYF. The chain is built from TRBV7-2 and TRBJ2-5; D might be TRBD1 or TRBD2, each matching 5 bases. The CDR3 totals 12 residues. Per the germline V gene, CDR1 is SGHTA and CDR2 is FQGNSA. Trimming took off 3 bases at V and 5 bases at J, with 7 bases between the two ends.

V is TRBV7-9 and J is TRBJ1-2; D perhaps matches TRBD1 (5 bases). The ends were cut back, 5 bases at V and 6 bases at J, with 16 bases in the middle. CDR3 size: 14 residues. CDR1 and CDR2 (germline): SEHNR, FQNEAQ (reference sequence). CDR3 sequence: CASSEPGRTHGYTF. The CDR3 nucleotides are TGTGCCAGCAGCGAACCGGGACGGACGCATGGCTACACCTTC. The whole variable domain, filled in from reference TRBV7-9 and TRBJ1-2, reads DTGVSQNPRHKITKRGQNVTFRCDPISEHNRLYWYRQTLGQGPEFLTYFQNEAQLEKSRLLSDRFSAERPKGSFSTLEIQRTEQGDSAMYLCASSEPGRTHGYTFGSGTRLTVV.

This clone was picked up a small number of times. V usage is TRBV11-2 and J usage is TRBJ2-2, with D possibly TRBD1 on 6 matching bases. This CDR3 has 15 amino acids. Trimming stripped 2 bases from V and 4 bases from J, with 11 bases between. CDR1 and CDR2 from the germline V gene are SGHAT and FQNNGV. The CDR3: CASSLTGSGTGELFF. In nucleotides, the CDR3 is TGTGCCAGCAGCTTAACAGGGAGTGGCACCGGGGAGCTGTTTTTT.